This T cell receptor (beta chain) appears in the sequencing data of a study of post-analysis software for immune sequencing data. Researchers reported that TCR beta cDNA libraries carried unique molecular identifiers. TCRdb reprocessed the PCR reads via MiXCR and lists one record per CDR3 protein. The sample carries approximately 630,000 distinct CDR3 sequences, around 60% recorded once. This clonotype occurred a few times. As yet, its antigen is unknown. Study-wide points: Among a few TRBV segments more frequent in patients than controls were TRBV5-6, TRBV5-1 and TRBV20-1.

Trimming left V 7 bases short and J 5 bases short, with 14 bases between. Germline loops: CDR1 SNHLY, CDR2 FYNNEI. The CDR3 totals 13 residues. The source of this sequence is a girl aged 2 to 9 with multiple sclerosis. The chain carries TRBV2 and TRBJ2-5, with D tentatively TRBD1 or TRBD2 (6 bases each). The specimen was blood. CDR3 in DNA: TGTGCCAGCAACAGGGACTTCTCGGAGACCCAGTACTTC. Translated: CASNRDFSETQYF.